This T cell receptor (beta chain) was profiled in a study of response to subunit inactivated influenza vaccine. Whole-study results and caveats: It was the authors' suggestion that each seasonal influenza vaccination recruits few new T cells.

This CDR3 is built from 13 residues. Trimming left V 0 bases short and J 7 bases short, with 8 bases between. Per the germline V gene, CDR1 is SGHKS and CDR2 is YYEKEE (reference sequence). Using its own MiXCR run on the RT-PCR reads, TCRdb lists one record per CDR3 protein. The sample yields 500,000 to 650,000 distinct CDR3 sequences, 6.5% to 8% seen once. Only a few counts were recorded for this clonotype. Antigen unknown. The receptor was derived from a man aged 50-75 years who received an inactivated influenza vaccine. The sequences come from PBMCs from blood, collected 23 to 25 months after vaccination. This chain uses TRBV5-5 with TRBJ1-5; tentatively, D is TRBD1 (6 bases). The chain's CDR3 is CASSLGQAQPQHF. CDR3 in DNA: TGTGCCAGCAGCTTGGGACAGGCGCAGCCCCAGCATTTT.